This T cell receptor beta chain was profiled in a study of T cell repertoires in cytomegalovirus infection. Study background: In public TCR beta signatures, there were indications of both CMV infection and matching HLA type.

CDR3 length: 15 residues. Between the trimmed V and J ends, which lost 3 bases and 0 bases, there was a span of 12 bases. The germline gives CDR1 LNHDA, CDR2 SQIVND (reference sequence). Comments on this clonotype: Its target is not known.

Broader study findings: The study identified carriers of CMV plus the relevant HLA from cumulative public TCR beta family frequency.

TCRdb re-derived calls from the reads in MiXCR, one entry per CDR3 protein. The sample lists fewer than 300,000 distinct CDR3 sequences, under 30% occurring once. Source material: PBMCs. This rearrangement joins TRBV19 to TRBJ2-7, with D perhaps matching TRBD2 (7 bases). This TCR derives from a human donor in good health (CMV status not recorded). Some clones in this sample may be carry-over from other donors' samples. The CDR3 sequence: CASSMRGGSSYEQYF. The CDR3 region has the DNA TGTGCCAGTAGTATGAGGGGGGGCTCCTCCTACGAGCAGTACTTC.